This T cell receptor (beta chain) was documented in a study of cytomegalovirus exposure and HLA in healthy donors. Amplification used 60 Vbeta primers and 13 Jbeta primers. Generated by immunoSEQ multiplex PCR, the TCRdb table keeps only in-frame clones and is missing some. The repertoire has 150,000 to 200,000 clones, around nine tenths of them found once; the top ten carry roughly 1.7%. The receptor's source is a woman aged 18-29 years in good health and CMV-seronegative. The source material was PBMCs.

CDR3 sequence: CSVEGPGRAGEQYF. Here the CDR3 DNA reads TGCAGCGTTGAAGGACCCGGGAGGGCCGGTGAGCAGTACTTC. V usage is TRBV29-1 and J usage is TRBJ2-5; 8 positions match TRBD2. Trimming at V came to 1 base and at J to 11 bases, leaving 12 bases not matched to a gene. The CDR3 runs to 14 residues. The V gene's germline CDR1 is SQVTM and CDR2 ANQGSEA.